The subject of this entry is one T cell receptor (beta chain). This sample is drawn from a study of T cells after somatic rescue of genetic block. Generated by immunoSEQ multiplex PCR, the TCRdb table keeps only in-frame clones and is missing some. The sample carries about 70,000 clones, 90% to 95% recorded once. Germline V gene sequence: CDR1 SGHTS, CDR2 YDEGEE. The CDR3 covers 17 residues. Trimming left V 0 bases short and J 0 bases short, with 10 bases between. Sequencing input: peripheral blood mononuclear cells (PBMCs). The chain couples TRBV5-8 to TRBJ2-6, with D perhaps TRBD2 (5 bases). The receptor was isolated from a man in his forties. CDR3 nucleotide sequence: TGTGCCAGCAGCTTGGGGGCGGGCTACTCTGGGGCCAACGTCCTGACTTTC. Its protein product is CASSLGAGYSGANVLTF.